The entry below describes one TCR beta chain. V lost 2 bases and J lost 1; bases outside the gene matches: 0. The CDR3 is made up of 15 amino acids. Germline V gene sequence: CDR1 LGHNA, CDR2 YNFKEQ. The data were taken from a study of blood T cell repertoires in COVID-19. In the study overall: From T cells, B-cell-depleted T cells, or PBMCs came the material, which was cDNA or gDNA.

Methods used by the authors: Scientists estimated how many nucleated cells there were by amplifying reference gene primers. The data were produced by immunoSEQ multiplex PCR, yet TCRdb's version contains in-frame clones alone and is incomplete. That table furnishes V, J and clone size, whereas the DNA furnished D and trimming. The table records 130,000 or so clones, about four fifths of them present only once. Enrolled during active infection, Seattle patients were then followed longitudinally. The chain recombines TRBV4-2 with TRBJ2-2; TRBD2 matches 8 bases. Sequencing used peripheral blood. The clonotype originates from a man aged 25-45 years with COVID-19, enrolled during active disease. The CDR3 nucleotides read TGTGCCAGCAGCCAAAGCGGGGGGAACACCGGGGAGCTGTTTTTT. Translating it yields CASSQSGGNTGELFF.